This T cell receptor (beta chain) appears in the sequencing data of a study of control samples from healthy donors and cancer patients. Germline loops: CDR1 SGHTA, CDR2 FQGNSA. The CDR3 totals 15 residues. V dropped 1 base and J dropped 10 bases, with 14 bases sitting between them. Only in-frame clones appear in the TCRdb table, and some are missing; sequencing was by immunoSEQ multiplex PCR. The data contain 100,000 to 150,000 clones, approximately 92% of them singletons. Sequencing was performed on PBMCs. This TCR came from a man older than 75 with head and neck cancer. J is TRBJ1-6 and V is TRBV7-2; D unclear. In DNA form, the CDR3 reads TGTGCCAGCAGCTTAGTAGGGATAGCAGGATCACCCCTCCACTTT. Its translation: CASSLVGIAGSPLHF.